The entry that follows covers one T cell receptor (beta chain) sequence. Its target antigen remains unknown. The sample holds no much larger clone one base away, and base qualities are not on file. The sequencer listed for this sample is Illumina HiSeq 1500. TCRdb reprocessed the public reads (quality trimming at Q25 with fastp, clone calling with MiXCR) and kept in-frame beta chains. Rows are unified per CDR3 protein, each entry keeping the most common DNA and genes. This sample lists hundreds of thousands of distinct CDR3 sequences; 33% were detected once. The top ten constitute about 18% of the sample. This record comes from a study of T cell repertoires in cytomegalovirus infection (dated by TCRdb to between 2019 and 2020). A note on the overall study: Recently identified HLA-C-restricted CMV epitopes, whose presentation resists viral immunomodulation, were targeted by peptide stimulations together with well-studied HLA-B-restricted epitopes. Donor HLA type was relevant to the analysis, as public TCR beta signatures indicated carriage of CMV infection together with the matching HLA type.

The treatment or condition label here, explained by the study, means: in vitro stimulation with specific CMV peptide epitopes to enrich CMV-specific T cells. Findings and caveats that apply to the study as a whole: In both this cohort and an independent cohort of several hundred donors, the cumulative frequency of public TCR beta family members distinguished carriers of CMV infection plus the relevant HLA type. The ex vivo response was dominated by HLA-C-restricted CMV-specific TCR beta clonotypes, which also provided the single most frequent clonotype in two of eight donors.

The CDR3 holds 12 amino acids from the cysteine to the phenylalanine. Only the CDR3 DNA is retained, 36 bases long and in frame from the first base. The V end loses 5 bases and the J end loses 14 bases, and a stretch of 17 bases separates them. The germline V gene (reference sequence) yields SGHNT for CDR1 and YYREEE for CDR2. This specimen consisted of cultured PBMCs, obtained from culture after CMV antigen stimulation. The origin of this receptor is a human donor in good health (CMV status not recorded). Some clones in this sample may be carry-over from other donors' samples. The chain uses TRBV5-4 and TRBJ2-1, and TRBD2 may be the D gene, going by 5 matching bases. The encoded CDR3 is CASSSRTLREFF. The nucleotide sequence is TGTGCCAGCAGTTCCAGGACTCTAAGGGAGTTCTTC.